This T cell receptor (beta chain) derives from a study of T-cell memory formation after mild COVID-19 (dated by TCRdb to the early 2020s). For the wider study: Most TCR sequence clusters were specific to one of the two donors. Two young, previously healthy adult volunteers, one female and one male, were included in the cohort. In a couple of donors, T-cell clones that expanded and contracted after mild COVID-19 were followed by sequencing TCRalpha and TCRbeta repertoires longitudinally. What the study reported, not specific to this receptor: Contracting CD4+ clones turned up mainly in the CM and EM memory subsets, whereas EMRA was where CD8+ clones were enriched. Clones that contracted from day 15 to 85 showed balanced CD4/CD8 phenotypes, whereas a second wave of clones that expanded from day 15 to 37 leaned towards CD4+. The detection of some responding clones in pre-infection memory suggests that pre-existing cross-reactive memory T cells joined the SARS-CoV-2 response. The study included only a couple of mild cases, and larger cohorts that include severe cases with pre-infection samples were judged to be necessary. Whether the second-wave clones peaking on day 37 were SARS-CoV-2 specific was not confirmed.

Ficoll-Paque density gradient centrifugation was used to isolate PBMCs. TCRdb lists the instrument as Illumina NovaSeq 6000. TCRalpha and TCRbeta cDNA libraries were constructed by 5'RACE with constant-segment primers, with sample barcodes and unique molecular identifiers being introduced. RNA was extracted from every sample with Trizol reagent. The libraries were amplified in two PCR steps, and the second step added a second sample barcode and Illumina TruSeq adapters. The libraries were sequenced on an Illumina NovaSeq using 2 x 150 bp paired-end reads. In the authors' own workflow: Demultiplexing of reads and collapsing into UMI-guided consensus sequences were performed with migec v1.2.7. Using mixcr v2.1.11, UMI consensuses were aligned to TRA and TRB V and J templates and then assembled into clonotypes. Expanded or contracted clonotypes were those called significant by both edgeR and NoisET, with noise models trained on biological replicates. For edgeR calls, the cutoffs were a false discovery rate-adjusted p below 0.01 and a log2 fold-change threshold of 1. As an exploratory analysis of dynamics, max-normalized trajectories of the 1000 most abundant clonotypes were examined by PCA with hierarchical clustering. Separately sequenced CD4+ and CD8+ repertoires were used to assign a CD4 or CD8 phenotype to each responding clone. TCRdb reprocessing: public reads trimmed at Q25 with fastp, clones called with MiXCR, in-frame beta chains kept. Each entry merges the rows of one CDR3 protein and shows their most common DNA and genes. The V and J calls were determined by TCRdb, not by the authors. This sample lists a few hundred thousand distinct CDR3 sequences; 20% to 25% were detected once. In total, the top ten clones hold roughly 21% of the sample.

As regards this clonotype: Its antigen is unknown. No quality values exist for individual bases; no much larger clone is one base distant.

CDR1 and CDR2 (KGHSH, LQKENI) derive from the germline V gene. Trimming leaves V shorter by 3 bases and J shorter by 9 bases, with the junction holding 5 bases beyond the gene matches. The CDR3 runs 14 residues from the cysteine to the phenylalanine. Here the CDR3 DNA is all that survives: 42 bases in frame from base 1. The source is a man between 18 and 35 years old who had mild COVID-19 (a few samples of this study predate the infection). The sample titles of this study are shuffled in the database, so cell type and time point are left out; the donor was told from shared clones. Input material: PBMCs or a T cell subset sorted from them (not recorded which). The rearrangement joined TRBV18 to TRBJ2-1; TRBD2 fits 10 bases in the junction. The DNA sequence is TGTGCCAGCTCACCGGGACTAGCGCGGACTGAGCAGTTCTTC. Its protein product is CASSPGLARTEQFF.